This T cell receptor (beta chain) was recovered during a study of blood T cell repertoires in COVID-19. Measured with immunoSEQ multiplex PCR; TCRdb has only the in-frame clones, and not every one. The sample yields 170,000 or so clones, around 86% seen once. The CDR3 consists of 15 residues. Germline CDR1 is GTSNPN and CDR2 is SVGIG (reference sequence). Trimming took 0 bases from V and 2 from J, leaving 11 bases between them. The chain links TRBV30 to TRBJ1-3; D not certain. This clonotype was sampled from a man aged 40-50 years with active or convalescent COVID-19. The material sequenced was peripheral blood. The CDR3 loop is CAWSVRGLPGNTIYF. For the CDR3, the DNA is TGTGCCTGGAGTGTCCGGGGATTGCCTGGAAACACCATATATTTT.